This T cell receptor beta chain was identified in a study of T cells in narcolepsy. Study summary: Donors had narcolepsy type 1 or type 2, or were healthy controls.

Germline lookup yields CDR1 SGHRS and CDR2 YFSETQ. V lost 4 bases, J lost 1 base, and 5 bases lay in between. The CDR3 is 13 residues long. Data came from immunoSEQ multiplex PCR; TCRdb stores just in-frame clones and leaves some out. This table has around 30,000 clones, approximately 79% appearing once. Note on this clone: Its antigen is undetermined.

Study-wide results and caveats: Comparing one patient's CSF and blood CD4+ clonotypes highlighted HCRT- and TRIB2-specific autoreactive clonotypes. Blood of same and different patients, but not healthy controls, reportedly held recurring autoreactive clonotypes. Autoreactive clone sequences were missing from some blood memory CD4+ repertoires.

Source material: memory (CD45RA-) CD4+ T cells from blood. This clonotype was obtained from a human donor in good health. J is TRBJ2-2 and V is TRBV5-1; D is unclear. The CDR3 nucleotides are TGCGCCAGCAGCGCCGGGAACACCGGGGAGCTGTTTTTT. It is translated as CASSAGNTGELFF.